A few counts support the clone carrying this TCR beta chain. As yet, its antigen is unknown. The entry originates in a study of shared clonotypes between healthy human individuals. Assay: immunoSEQ multiplex PCR; the TCRdb copy retains only in-frame clones and omits some. The profile shows about a million clones, 70% to 80% of them singletons. The germline CDR1 and CDR2 sequences are SGHAT and FQNNGV. Trimming removed 6 bases at V and 7 bases at J, with 19 bases between. CDR3 length equals 15 residues. Study findings and constraints: Enrolling few donors narrowed the genetic and exposure-history diversity that was represented.

The chain uses TRBV11-2 and TRBJ2-1, with TRBD2 as a possible D gene (5 bases). The receptor comes from a man between 18 and 35 years old in good health. Some clones in this sample may be carry-over from other donors' samples. The sequenced sample consisted of memory CD4+ T cells from PBMCs. Documented subset: CD45RA-negative fraction. CDR3 protein: CASSLAAESGNEQFF. The CDR3 DNA reads as TGTGCCAGCAGTTTGGCAGCGGAGTCTGGGAATGAGCAGTTCTTC.